These 10 T cell receptor beta chains originate from one sample sequenced in a study of CD8+ T cells in alopecia areata. cDNA reverse transcribed from extracted RNA served as the sequencing template. Produced via immunoSEQ multiplex PCR; TCRdb's table is partial and in-frame only. In the table there are about 23,000 clones, under 60% of which are singletons. The sample comprised NKG2D-high CD8+ T cells sorted from blood. These receptors were taken from a human donor with alopecia areata.

V is TRBV9 and J is TRBJ2-1; TRBD2 aligns across 8 bases. CDR1 SGDLS and CDR2 YYNGEE come from the germline V gene. After removal of 2 bases from V and 7 bases from J, the junction contained 5 bases not matched to a gene. CDR3 length equals 14 residues. In DNA form, the CDR3 reads TGTGCCAGCAGCGTGTCTAGCGGGCTGAATGAGCAGTTCTTC. It yields the protein CASSVSSGLNEQFF.

The V call is TRBV6-6, the J call TRBJ2-7; D is undetermined. The CDR3 covers 11 residues. Looked up from germline, CDR1 is MNHNY and CDR2 is SVGAGI (reference sequence). The V end lost 5 bases, the J end lost 9 bases, and 11 bases lay between the germline ends. The CDR3 region has the DNA TGTGCCAGCAGTCCCACATGGGTGCAGTACTTC. It yields the protein CASSPTWVQYF.

The gene calls are TRBV6-5 and TRBJ1-1, with D unclear. In germline, CDR1 is MNHEY, CDR2 SVGAGI. V dropped 0 bases and J dropped 1 base, with 3 bases sitting between them. This CDR3 has 13 residues. The CDR3 spells CASSYSWNTEAFF. The DNA for the CDR3 is TGTGCCAGCAGTTACTCGTGGAACACTGAAGCTTTCTTT.

This clone was observed a handful of times. The chain recombines TRBV30 with TRBJ2-1, with a possible D match to TRBD2 (5 bases). Trimming left V 2 bases short and J 4 bases short, with 9 bases between. The CDR3 sequence is 13 residues long. Germline CDR1 and CDR2: GTSNPN and SVGIG (reference sequence). The CDR3 DNA sequence: TGTGCCTGGAGTAGCGGACCTTACAATGAGCAGTTCTTC. Protein sequence: CAWSSGPYNEQFF.

This clone was picked up a small number of times. The rearrangement joins TRBV7-9 to TRBJ2-4; a possible D gene is TRBD2 (5 bases). The CDR3 is made up of 15 amino acids. In germline, CDR1 is SEHNR, CDR2 FQNEAQ (reference sequence). V was cut by 1 base and J by 6 bases, with 13 bases left in between. In DNA, the CDR3 is TGTGCCAGCAGCTTAGACTTCAGCGGCTTAAACATTCAGTACTTC. Translation: CASSLDFSGLNIQYF.

The rearrangement links TRBV27 to TRBJ2-7; D might be TRBD1 (6 bases). V was clipped by 5 bases and J by 3 bases, with 20 bases between them. The CDR3 is 16 residues long. The V gene's germline CDR1 is MNHEY and CDR2 SMNVEV (reference sequence). CDR3 region: CASSPSWGTKSYEQYF. The CDR3 nucleotides are TGTGCCAGCAGTCCTTCGTGGGGGACAAAAAGCTACGAGCAGTACTTC.

The chain uses TRBV10-3 and TRBJ2-7; D is ambiguous. V was cut by 6 bases and J by 3 bases, with 15 bases left in between. CDR1 and CDR2 from the germline V gene are ENHRY and SYGVKD. The length of the CDR3 is 14 residues. For the CDR3, the DNA is TGTGCCATCAGGGGTCTGGAACAACACTACGAGCAGTACTTC. It yields the protein CAIRGLEQHYEQYF.

The V gene is TRBV7-8, the J gene TRBJ2-7; TRBD1 aligns across 8 bases. This CDR3 is built from 15 residues. V shed 7 bases, J shed 3 bases, and the junction held 11 bases outside the gene matches. Germline values: CDR1 SGHVS, CDR2 FQNEAQ. In DNA, the CDR3 is TGTGCCAGCACCCCAGGCGGGGACAGGTACTACGAGCAGTACTTC. Its translation: CASTPGGDRYYEQYF.

The chain uses TRBV2 and TRBJ2-3; 7 bases line up with TRBD1. Trimming at V came to 2 bases and at J to 3 bases, leaving 5 bases not matched to a gene. Germline V lookup: CDR1 SNHLY, CDR2 FYNNEI. This CDR3 has 15 residues. CDR3 DNA sequence: TGTGCCAGCAGTGAAACGACAGGGACGACAGATACGCAGTATTTT. It is translated as CASSETTGTTDTQYF.

This clone has a handful of counts. The genes are TRBV29-1 and TRBJ2-7; 9 bases are a match to TRBD2. The germline V gene encodes CDR1 SQVTM and CDR2 ANQGSEA. The CDR3 extends over 15 amino acids. The J segment lost 3 bases and the V segment lost 2 bases, leaving 8 bases of the junction unmatched. Here the CDR3 DNA reads TGCAGCGTTGAATATGTGACTAGCGGCGACTACGAGCAGTACTTC. It codes for CSVEYVTSGDYEQYF.